This TCR beta chain was retrieved from a study of OX40 agonist ivuxolimab in advanced cancers. For the study at large: The dose-escalation group included hepatocellular carcinoma, melanoma, renal cell carcinoma and head and neck cancer. With a range of roughly 23 to 85, age averaged about 58 years, and 65% to 85% were male. General study findings and limits: Compared with CD4+, CD8+ T cells on average had more expanded clones.

Notes on this clone: The antigen remains undetermined.

Assay: immunoSEQ multiplex PCR; the TCRdb copy retains only in-frame clones and omits some. The sample holds over 70,000 clones, roughly 82% seen once. Trimming cost V 0 bases and J 2 bases, with 21 bases left between them. The CDR3 runs to 18 residues. CDR1 is SGDLS, CDR2 YYNGEE, per germline. The study sampled blood at baseline, cycle 4 day 1, and cycle 7 day 1. This receptor was obtained from an adult with an advanced solid tumor such as melanoma, head and neck, liver or kidney cancer. V is TRBV9 and J is TRBJ2-7; perhaps TRBD2 as D (6 bases). The source material was CD4+ or CD8+ T cells sorted from blood, sampled in a trial of the OX40 agonist ivuxolimab. CDR3 coding DNA: TGTGCCAGCAGCGTAGAAAGCCGGCCCGGAGGGCCTCCCTACGAGCAGTACTTC. This gives the protein CASSVESRPGGPPYEQYF.